This T cell receptor (beta chain) was sequenced during a study of T cell repertoires in cytomegalovirus infection. Study-wide results and caveats: Based on cumulative public TCR beta family frequency, carriers of CMV plus the relevant HLA were identified.

Worth noting for this clonotype: Its antigen is unidentified. A single base separates this from a much larger clone, so it may be a read error. Because it lacks the conserved phenylalanine or tryptophan at the end, this CDR3 is likely a read error.

Deletions cut 5 bases from V and 2 bases from J, with 3 bases between. Per the germline V gene, CDR1 is SEHNR and CDR2 is FQNEAQ (reference sequence). The CDR3 spans 11 residues. MiXCR, run by TCRdb on the reads, gives a single entry per CDR3 protein. The data contain roughly 920,000 distinct CDR3 sequences, around 30% of them singletons. The rearrangement links TRBV7-9 to TRBJ2-5, with D unclear. The material sequenced was cultured CD8+ T cells from PBMCs, taken from culture after CMV antigen stimulation. The sequence was collected from a human donor in good health (CMV status not recorded). Some clones in this sample may be carry-over from other donors' samples. CDR3 sequence reads: CASSHQETQYL. The CDR3 bases are TGTGCCAGCAGCCATCAAGAGACCCAGTACCTC.